The T cell receptor beta chain described here comes from a study of long-term antiretroviral therapy in people with HIV. Between the trimmed V and J ends, which lost 1 base and 2 bases, there was a span of 13 bases. Looked up from germline, CDR1 is LNHNV and CDR2 is YYDKDF (reference sequence). The CDR3 spans 16 residues. Survey-level immunoSEQ v3.0 assays were run. Sequencing efforts were directed toward 40,000-50,000 T-cell genomes per sample. Sequenced by immunoSEQ multiplex PCR; TCRdb stores in-frame clones only, minus some. The sample has about 6,400 clones, around 74% seen once. Findings and caveats of the study: Relative to control repertoires, HIV repertoires exhibited narrower CDR3 length ranges. Pre-ART-expanded clones dominated the repertoire at all time points. Blood obtained between 2004 and 2017 may reflect older ART regimens.

Comment on this clone: Its antigen is still unknown.

The chain links TRBV15 to TRBJ2-3; D perhaps matches TRBD1 (5 bases). Source: unsorted PBMCs, taken 0.5 years before starting antiretroviral therapy. The sequence was obtained from a man in his forties or fifties with HIV. CDR3 loop: CATSRVVGQLTDTQYF. The CDR3 DNA sequence: TGTGCCACCAGCAGAGTTGTGGGGCAACTCACAGATACGCAGTATTTT.